These 25 T cell receptor beta chains share one sample of origin, sequenced in a study of shared clonotypes between healthy human individuals. Libraries were prepared by immunoSEQ multiplex PCR; TCRdb keeps only in-frame clonotypes and omits some of them. Here the sample spans about 380,000 clones, 90% to 98% being singletons. Material: memory CD8+ T cells sorted from blood. Stated subset: CD45RO+ cells pooled with CCR7-negative TemRA cells. These receptors were taken from a man aged 25 to 45 in good health.

The chain couples TRBV28 to TRBJ1-5; D is unresolved. The CDR3 covers 14 residues. Germline V CDR1 and CDR2: MDHEN, SYDVKM. The V end was cut by 2 bases, the J end by 6 bases, with 11 bases between. This CDR3 reads CASSLRGVRQPQHF. The CDR3 nucleotides read TGTGCCAGCAGTTTACGCGGGGTTCGTCAGCCCCAGCATTTT.

J is TRBJ1-5 and V is TRBV10-2, with D possibly TRBD1 on 5 matching bases. Per the germline V gene, CDR1 is WSHSY and CDR2 is SAAADI. The CDR3 loop spans 14 amino acids. V was shortened by 1 base and J by 7 bases, with 11 bases between the two germline ends. CDR3: CASSEFREGQPQHF. CDR3 sequence (DNA): TGCGCCAGCAGTGAGTTCAGGGAGGGCCAGCCCCAGCATTTT.

The DNA for the CDR3 is TGCGCCAGCAGCCCGACTAGCGGGACGTACAATGAGCAGTTCTTC. Its protein is CASSPTSGTYNEQFF. The chain has TRBV5-1 and TRBJ2-1; the match to TRBD2 covers 11 bases. Germline V lookup: CDR1 SGHRS, CDR2 YFSETQ. With V trimmed by 4 bases and J by 4 bases, 4 bases remained unmatched. The CDR3 totals 15 residues.

The V gene is TRBV14, the J gene TRBJ2-5, with D unresolved. V was pared by 1 base and J by 5 bases, with 8 bases between. The germline CDR1 and CDR2 sequences are SGHDN and FVKESK. The CDR3 spans 13 residues. CDR3 sequence: CASSQVGSETQYF. CDR3 nucleotides: TGTGCCAGCAGCCAAGTGGGGTCGGAGACCCAGTACTTC.

The chain couples TRBV7-3 to TRBJ1-1; no firm D call. In germline, CDR1 is SGHTA, CDR2 FQGTGA. V was clipped by 1 base and J by 0 bases, with 15 bases between them. CDR3 length: 17 residues. The CDR3, as DNA: TGTGCCAGCAGCTTAAGTCTTTTATCATCACTGAACACTGAAGCTTTCTTT. Translating gives CASSLSLLSSLNTEAFF.

This clone was seen just once. V gene TRBV27 combines with J gene TRBJ2-7; D perhaps matches TRBD1 (5 bases). The CDR3 runs to 12 residues. Germline CDR1 MNHEY, CDR2 SMNVEV (reference sequence). V gave up 4 bases and J gave up 3 bases, with 7 bases separating them. CDR3 coding DNA: TGTGCCAGCAGTTCCACAGGCTACGAGCAGTACTTC. This encodes CASSSTGYEQYF.

This sequence joins TRBV7-9 and TRBJ2-7; 7 bases agree with TRBD2. The V and J ends lost 5 bases and 2 bases, in that order; junction bases with no gene match: 6. This CDR3 has 14 amino acids. Per the germline V gene, CDR1 is SEHNR and CDR2 is FQNEAQ (reference sequence). The CDR3 here is CASSPVAGAYEQYF. As DNA, the CDR3 is TGTGCCAGCAGCCCAGTGGCGGGAGCCTACGAGCAGTACTTC.

This sequence joins TRBV6-6 and TRBJ1-1; tentative D call: TRBD1 (6 bases). The ends were cut back, 2 bases at V and 1 base at J, with 11 bases in the middle. Germline V gives CDR1 MNHNY, CDR2 SVGAGI (reference sequence). The length of the CDR3 is 15 residues. The CDR3 sequence is CASSYPAGQNTEAFF. CDR3 nucleotide sequence: TGTGCCAGCAGTTACCCCGCGGGACAGAACACTGAAGCTTTCTTT.

This clone was detected only a few times. V usage is TRBV30 and J usage is TRBJ1-1; D not certain. Germline values: CDR1 GTSNPN, CDR2 SVGIG (reference sequence). The CDR3 has 13 residues. V dropped 2 bases and J dropped 0 bases, with 7 bases sitting between them. The chain's CDR3 is CAWSSGLNTEAFF. DNA of the CDR3: TGTGCCTGGAGTTCGGGGTTGAACACTGAAGCTTTCTTT.

The chain is built from TRBV11-2 and TRBJ1-5; D is ambiguous. The CDR3 runs 15 residues. The V end lost 1 base, the J end lost 7 bases, and 14 bases lay between the germline ends. The germline V gene has CDR1 SGHAT and CDR2 FQNNGV. In DNA, the CDR3 is TGTGCCAGCAGCTTAGTGGCCGGGGTGAGACAGCCCCAGCATTTT. Translating it yields CASSLVAGVRQPQHF.

V gene TRBV28 combines with J gene TRBJ1-5; TRBD1 is a possible D gene (6 bases). Germline V gene lookup returns CDR1 MDHEN and CDR2 SYDVKM. Trimming took off 4 bases at V and 0 bases at J, with 10 bases between the two ends. CDR3 length: 15 residues. Here the CDR3 DNA reads TGTGCCAGCAGTTCACCACAGGGTAGCAATCAGCCCCAGCATTTT. This codes for CASSSPQGSNQPQHF.

J is TRBJ1-3 and V is TRBV4-2; possible D gene TRBD1, 6 bases. V was pared by 0 bases and J by 0 bases, with 9 bases between. The CDR3 is made up of 16 amino acids. Germline V gene lookup returns CDR1 LGHNA and CDR2 YNFKEQ. CDR3 DNA sequence: TGTGCCAGCAGCCAAGATTTGACAGGCTCTGGAAACACCATATATTTT. It yields the protein CASSQDLTGSGNTIYF.

A remark on this clone: This same CDR3 is encoded by further DNA sequences in the sample. This chain uses TRBV27 with TRBJ1-2, with D possibly TRBD1 on 5 matching bases. V gave up 6 bases and J gave up 5 bases, with 10 bases separating them. This CDR3 contains 12 residues. Germline V CDR1 and CDR2: MNHEY, SMNVEV (reference sequence). The CDR3 sequence: CASSPGGYGYTF. DNA of the CDR3: TGTGCCAGCAGCCCCGGGGGGTATGGCTACACCTTC.

The chain is built from TRBV4-2 and TRBJ2-3; 8 bases agree with TRBD2. With 1 base clipped from V and 6 bases from J, the junction kept 6 bases outside the gene matches. The CDR3 has 15 amino acids. Looked up from germline, CDR1 is LGHNA and CDR2 is YNFKEQ. The CDR3 bases are TGTGCCAGCAGCCAAGCCTCGGGAGGGCCGGATACGCAGTATTTT. Amino acid sequence: CASSQASGGPDTQYF.

This chain uses TRBV19 with TRBJ1-5, with D possibly TRBD1 on 6 matching bases. Germline loops: CDR1 LNHDA, CDR2 SQIVND (reference sequence). Trimming pared 5 bases from V and 0 bases from J, leaving 11 bases between. The CDR3 length is 15 residues. The CDR3: CASSPGHISNQPQHF. Written as DNA, the CDR3 is TGTGCCAGTAGTCCGGGACACATTAGCAATCAGCCCCAGCATTTT.

The V call is TRBV10-1, the J call TRBJ2-1; 10 bases align to TRBD2. Unmatched junction bases numbered 2, after V lost 4 bases and J lost 2 bases. Germline CDR1 and CDR2: WNHNN and SYGVQD (reference sequence). The CDR3 has 15 residues. CDR3 nucleotide sequence: TGCGCCAGCAGTGTTACTAGCGGGACCTACAATGAGCAGTTCTTC. This sequence encodes CASSVTSGTYNEQFF.

The chain carries TRBV30 and TRBJ1-1; a weak D match, TRBD1 (6 bases). V gave up 3 bases and J gave up 3 bases, with 11 bases separating them. Germline CDR1 is GTSNPN and CDR2 is SVGIG (reference sequence). This CDR3 has 13 residues. DNA of the CDR3: TGTGCCTGGAGCCTCACAGGGTACACTGAAGCTTTCTTT. Amino acids: CAWSLTGYTEAFF. The full variable domain, its missing parts supplied by reference TRBV30 and TRBJ1-1, is SQTIHQWPATLVQPVGSPLSLECTVEGTSNPNLYWYRQAAGRGLQLLFYSVGIGQISSEVPQNLSASRPQDRQFILSSKKLLLSDSGFYLCAWSLTGYTEAFFGQGTRLTVV.

This sequence joins TRBV19 and TRBJ2-7; 7 nucleotides match TRBD2. V shed 6 bases, J shed 2 bases, and the junction held 25 bases outside the gene matches. CDR1 is LNHDA and CDR2 is SQIVND in the germline V gene (reference sequence). This CDR3 has 20 amino acids. The CDR3, as DNA: TGTGCCAGTAGGGGGGAGGGGTGCGGCCAACATCCCATTATAACCTACGAGCAGTACTTC. Protein product: CASRGEGCGQHPIITYEQYF.

Comments on this clone: Within the sample, other DNA sequences also encode this same CDR3. The rearrangement uses TRBV28 and TRBJ1-1, with unresolved D. This CDR3 is built from 11 residues. Trimming left V 5 bases short and J 1 base short, with 2 bases between. Germline CDR1 and CDR2: MDHEN and SYDVKM. CDR3 loop: CASSPNTEAFF. CDR3 nucleotides: TGTGCCAGCAGTCCGAACACTGAAGCTTTCTTT.

The chain has TRBV28 and TRBJ1-1; D is possibly TRBD1 (6 bases). Per the germline V gene, CDR1 is MDHEN and CDR2 is SYDVKM. Trimming shortened V by 8 bases and J by 4 bases, and 20 bases separated the two germline ends. The CDR3 is made up of 15 amino acids. The CDR3, as DNA: TGTGCCAGCCCCCCGACAGGCTTTTTAAGCACTGAAGCTTTCTTT. Residues: CASPPTGFLSTEAFF.

The J gene is TRBJ2-2, the V gene TRBV19, with D perhaps TRBD2 (6 bases). This CDR3 region has 15 residues. V was pared by 3 bases and J by 4 bases, with 12 bases between. The germline gives CDR1 LNHDA, CDR2 SQIVND (reference sequence). The CDR3 sequence is CASSIPGVVTGELFF. CDR3 nucleotides: TGTGCCAGTAGTATCCCGGGAGTGGTCACCGGGGAGCTGTTTTTT.

J is TRBJ2-3 and V is TRBV5-8; 11 bases line up with TRBD2. In germline, CDR1 is SGHTS, CDR2 YDEGEE. After removal of 4 bases from V and 3 bases from J, the junction contained 7 bases not matched to a gene. This CDR3 spans 16 amino acids. The CDR3 sequence: CASSLLAGVGTDTQYF. CDR3 bases: TGTGCCAGCAGCCTACTAGCGGGAGTCGGGACAGATACGCAGTATTTT.

This chain links TRBV11-1 with TRBJ2-4; D is ambiguous. This CDR3 has 16 amino acids. The V end lost 2 bases, the J end lost 3 bases, and 14 bases lay between the germline ends. From germline, CDR1 is SGHAT and CDR2 FQDESV (reference sequence). This chain's CDR3 is CASSLPSTDGKNIQYF. The CDR3 bases are TGTGCCAGCAGCTTACCCTCTACAGATGGCAAAAACATTCAGTACTTC.

CDR3 sequence reads: CASSSGPETEAFF. For the CDR3, the DNA is TGTGCCAGCTCTTCTGGCCCTGAGACTGAAGCTTTCTTT. The chain is built from TRBV7-3 and TRBJ1-1; unclear D gene. Trimming pared 8 bases from V and 5 bases from J, leaving 15 bases between. The CDR3 length is 13 residues. CDR1 is SGHTA and CDR2 is FQGTGA in the germline V gene.

The gene calls are TRBV7-8 and TRBJ2-1, with 14 nucleotides matching TRBD2. The germline V gene encodes CDR1 SGHVS and CDR2 FQNEAQ. CDR3 length: 18 residues. Trimming at V came to 5 bases and at J to 6 bases, leaving 12 bases not matched to a gene. The CDR3 protein is CASSPRLAGGPWINEQFF. CDR3 nucleotides: TGTGCCAGCAGCCCGAGACTAGCGGGAGGGCCATGGATCAATGAGCAGTTCTTC.